One and the same sample provided the 27 T cell receptor beta chains below, sequenced in a study of CD8 T cells in ankylosing spondylitis. One entry per CDR3 protein results from TCRdb running MiXCR on the 5' RACE reads. This table holds about 140,000 distinct CDR3 sequences, more than 5.5% found once. Sequencing used blood, either unsorted or a sorted T cell fraction (not recorded which). The origin of the receptors is a female donor with ankylosing spondylitis or in good health (not recorded which).

This clonotype was seen a single time. The rearrangement links TRBV21-1 to TRBJ2-3; TRBD1 was called by the table and not checked on the DNA. TRBV21-1 represents a pseudogene. This CDR3 has 17 residues. The CDR3 sequence: CASSNLVGDRVSDTQYF. In DNA form, the CDR3 reads TGTGCCAGCAGCAACCTCGTAGGGGACAGGGTATCAGATACGCAGTATTTT.

V gene TRBV5-1 combines with J gene TRBJ2-1, with 7 bases matching TRBD2. The CDR3 consists of 13 residues. CDR1 and CDR2 (germline): SGHRS, YFSETQ. Trimming cost V 7 bases and J 6 bases; bases outside gene matches: 7. This chain's CDR3 is CASARGGGNEQFF. The CDR3 nucleotides are TGCGCCAGCGCAAGGGGCGGGGGCAATGAGCAGTTCTTC.

At least ten counts were recorded for this clonotype. The rearrangement links TRBV6-1 to TRBJ1-3, with a possible D match to TRBD1 (6 bases). Between the trimmed V and J ends, which lost 6 bases and 4 bases, there was a span of 13 bases. The CDR3 runs 14 residues. Germline lookup yields CDR1 MNHNS and CDR2 SASEGT. The CDR3 loop is CASRPGVVGNTIYF. The CDR3 bases are TGTGCCAGCAGGCCAGGGGTGGTGGGAAACACCATATATTTT.

The chain couples TRBV2 to TRBJ2-5; the D gene is possibly TRBD1 (6 bases). This CDR3 region has 13 residues. Trimming took off 4 bases at V and 3 bases at J, with 9 bases between the two ends. Germline V gene data show CDR1 as SNHLY and CDR2 as FYNNEI. The CDR3: CASSGPGEETQYF. In nucleotides, the CDR3 is TGTGCCAGCAGTGGCCCAGGGGAAGAGACCCAGTACTTC.

This clonotype has just a few counts. The V call is TRBV7-9, the J call TRBJ1-1; D may be TRBD1 (5 bases). The V end lost 7 bases, the J end lost 11 bases, and 20 bases lay between the germline ends. Germline CDR1 is SEHNR and CDR2 is FQNEAQ (reference sequence). CDR3 length: 13 residues. For the CDR3, the DNA is TGTGCCAGCAACCCCGGACTGGGACGAGAGGCTTTCTTT. It is translated as CASNPGLGREAFF.

This chain links TRBV7-9 with TRBJ2-5, with D tentatively TRBD2 (6 bases). This CDR3 spans 13 amino acids. Germline V lookup: CDR1 SEHNR, CDR2 FQNEAQ (reference sequence). Trimming removed 8 bases at V and 1 base at J, with 11 bases between. CDR3 sequence reads: CASVREFQETQYF. The CDR3 bases are TGTGCCAGCGTACGGGAGTTCCAAGAGACCCAGTACTTC.

This clonotype showed up many times. The V and J genes are TRBV9 and TRBJ1-6; D gene uncertain. In germline, CDR1 is SGDLS, CDR2 YYNGEE. V lost 0 bases to trimming and J lost 8 bases, with 6 bases between them. CDR3 length: 13 amino acids. The CDR3 is CASSVVEDSPLHF. The DNA for the CDR3 is TGTGCCAGCAGCGTAGTGGAGGATTCACCCCTCCACTTT.

This clonotype has more than one count but fewer than ten. The rearrangement joins TRBV4-2 to TRBJ2-2; 10 bases map to TRBD2. The CDR3 is 18 amino acids. Trimming at V came to 0 bases and at J to 3 bases, leaving 7 bases not matched to a gene. Germline lookup yields CDR1 LGHNA and CDR2 YNFKEQ. The CDR3 protein is CASSQDASGGADTGELFF. CDR3 in DNA: TGTGCCAGCAGCCAAGATGCAAGCGGGGGGGCCGACACCGGGGAGCTGTTTTTT.

This clonotype showed up many times. The chain carries TRBV7-9 and TRBJ1-1, with D possibly TRBD1 on 5 matching bases. The germline V gene encodes CDR1 SEHNR and CDR2 FQNEAQ (reference sequence). V dropped 1 base and J dropped 2 bases, with 8 bases sitting between them. This CDR3 contains 14 residues. The CDR3 protein is CASSLGGSNTEAFF. The CDR3 region has the DNA TGTGCCAGCAGCTTAGGGGGCTCCAACACTGAAGCTTTCTTT.

The sample holds many counts of this clonotype. The chain has TRBV12-3 or TRBV12-4 and TRBJ1-5; tentatively, D is TRBD1 (5 bases). This CDR3 contains 14 residues. Trimming removed 6 bases from V and 0 bases from J, with 9 bases in between. The chain's CDR3 is CASSPGLSNQPQHF. In nucleotides, the CDR3 is TGTGCCAGCAGCCCGGGACTTAGCAATCAGCCCCAGCATTTT.

The sample holds many counts of this clonotype. This chain joins TRBV29-1 and TRBJ2-3, with 8 bases lining up with TRBD1. CDR3 size: 13 residues. Germline V gene data show CDR1 as SQVTM and CDR2 as ANQGSEA. V lost 2 bases to trimming and J lost 4 bases; unmatched junction nucleotides: 2. CDR3 loop: CSVERQGPDTQYF. The CDR3 coding sequence is TGCAGCGTTGAAAGACAGGGGCCAGATACGCAGTATTTT.

To note about this clonotype: This clone may be a read error of a much larger clone one base away. The J gene is TRBJ2-2, the V gene TRBV12-3 or TRBV12-4, with 10 bases aligning to TRBD1. CDR3 length: 15 residues. The trim removed 6 bases at V and 7 bases at J, leaving 8 bases unmatched. The CDR3 spells CASSRLGQGFGELFF. The CDR3 DNA sequence: TGTGCCAGCAGCCGACTGGGACAGGGGTTCGGGGAGCTGTTTTTT.

Many counts were recorded for this clonotype. The rearrangement uses TRBV12-3 or TRBV12-4 and TRBJ1-1, with unresolved D. The ends were cut back, 6 bases at V and 0 bases at J, with 8 bases in the middle. CDR3 size: 13 residues. CDR3 coding DNA: TGTGCCAGCAGCCGCCCTTTGAACACTGAAGCTTTCTTT. The encoded protein is CASSRPLNTEAFF.

This clonotype has ten or more counts. This chain connects TRBV5-1 to TRBJ2-2, with 7 bases matching TRBD1. The V and J ends lost 4 bases and 5 bases, in that order; junction bases with no gene match: 8. The CDR3 totals 15 residues. The germline gives CDR1 SGHRS, CDR2 YFSETQ. CDR3 bases: TGCGCCAGCAGCGTACAGGGGACACAGACCGGGGAGCTGTTTTTT. This gives the protein CASSVQGTQTGELFF.

The genes are TRBV29-1 and TRBJ1-2, with D maybe TRBD1 (5 bases). The CDR3 is made up of 12 amino acids. CDR1 is SQVTM, CDR2 ANQGSEA, per germline. The V gene lost 7 bases and the J gene lost 8 bases, with 17 bases spanning the gap. The CDR3 reads CSGTQGTKGYTF. CDR3 DNA sequence: TGCAGCGGTACCCAAGGGACGAAGGGCTACACCTTC.

The chain has TRBV7-9 and TRBJ1-1; D is undetermined. Germline V gene lookup returns CDR1 SEHNR and CDR2 FQNEAQ (reference sequence). The CDR3 contains 13 residues. The V and J ends lost 8 bases and 0 bases respectively, with 10 bases between them. The CDR3 loop is CASAVVMNTEAFF. The CDR3 coding sequence is TGTGCCAGCGCCGTTGTCATGAACACTGAAGCTTTCTTT.

This clonotype came up a few times. This chain uses TRBV2 with TRBJ1-4; maybe TRBD1 (5 bases). Trimming pared 4 bases from V and 7 bases from J, leaving 10 bases between. CDR1 SNHLY and CDR2 FYNNEI come from the germline V gene. The CDR3 length is 13 residues. The DNA of the CDR3 is TGTGCCAGCAGTGTCCAGGGTAGTGAAAAACTGTTTTTT. It yields the protein CASSVQGSEKLFF.

V gene TRBV4-2 combines with J gene TRBJ2-3, with no clear D. CDR3 length equals 16 residues. Per germline, CDR1 LGHNA and CDR2 YNFKEQ. Deletions cut 1 base from V and 7 bases from J, with 18 bases between. The CDR3 DNA sequence: TGTGCCAGCAGCCAAGTAAGGACCTCACCCTCCCATACGCAGTATTTT. Translating it yields CASSQVRTSPSHTQYF.

The rearrangement links TRBV7-9 to TRBJ1-1, with D unclear. CDR3 size: 15 residues. Trimming removed 1 base at V and 7 bases at J, with 16 bases between. The V gene's germline CDR1 is SEHNR and CDR2 FQNEAQ (reference sequence). For the CDR3, the DNA is TGTGCCAGCAGCTTAGGGGTCCTTGTGGAGGGTGAAGCTTTCTTT. It translates to CASSLGVLVEGEAFF.

This clonotype has at least ten counts. The V call is TRBV12-3 or TRBV12-4, the J call TRBJ1-4; D ambiguous. The CDR3 consists of 14 residues. The V end lost 6 bases, the J end lost 4 bases, and 12 bases lay between the germline ends. The CDR3 nucleotides read TGTGCCAGCAGCGATCCTGGTGGTAATGAAAAACTGTTTTTT. Translated, it gives CASSDPGGNEKLFF.

The V gene is TRBV7-9, the J gene TRBJ2-7, with D unresolved. The V end lost 5 bases, the J end lost 0 bases, and 11 bases lay between the germline ends. The germline V gene has CDR1 SEHNR and CDR2 FQNEAQ (reference sequence). The CDR3 has 14 residues. The CDR3: CASSHPRSSYEQYF. The CDR3 DNA reads TGTGCCAGCAGCCACCCTCGGAGCTCCTACGAGCAGTACTTC.

This clonotype was counted ten times or more. The chain recombines TRBV11-2 with TRBJ2-3; 15 nucleotides align to TRBD2. V trimming: 6 bases; J trimming: 7 bases; junction bases outside the gene matches: 14. This CDR3 has 18 amino acids. Per germline, CDR1 SGHAT and CDR2 FQNNGV. CDR3 region: CASSFLSRTSGGAHTQYF. The CDR3 nucleotides are TGTGCCAGCAGTTTTCTCTCCCGGACTAGCGGGGGGGCCCATACGCAGTATTTT.

This clonotype was detected ten times or more. V gene TRBV20-1 combines with J gene TRBJ2-1; 7 nucleotides line up with TRBD1. The trim removed 2 bases at V and 4 bases at J, leaving 5 bases unmatched. CDR3 length: 14 amino acids. The V gene's germline CDR1 is DFQATT and CDR2 SNEGSKA (reference sequence). The CDR3 DNA reads as TGCAGTGCTAGAAACCCGGGACAGTACAATGAGCAGTTCTTC. Translating it yields CSARNPGQYNEQFF.

This clonotype was seen repeatedly, ten times or more. V usage is TRBV10-3 and J usage is TRBJ1-2; no clear D gene. The germline gives CDR1 ENHRY, CDR2 SYGVKD. The length of the CDR3 is 13 residues. V was cut by 6 bases and J by 6 bases, with 14 bases left in between. Here the CDR3 reads CAISPNPVDGYTF. In DNA form, the CDR3 reads TGTGCCATCAGCCCGAATCCCGTCGATGGCTACACCTTC.

This clonotype was seen ten or more times. The chain links TRBV6-1 to TRBJ1-1; TRBD1 aligns across 11 bases. CDR3 length equals 14 residues. J was trimmed by 0 bases and V by 6 bases; bases with no gene match: 0. Per germline, CDR1 MNHNS and CDR2 SASEGT. CDR3 residues: CASRGQGVNTEAFF. CDR3 in DNA: TGTGCCAGCAGGGGACAGGGGGTGAACACTGAAGCTTTCTTT.

This clonotype occurred many times. The chain has TRBV27 and TRBJ1-2, with D maybe TRBD1 (5 bases). Trimming removed 5 bases from V and 0 bases from J, with 16 bases in between. This CDR3 has 16 amino acids. Germline V lookup: CDR1 MNHEY, CDR2 SMNVEV (reference sequence). Written as DNA, the CDR3 is TGTGCCAGCAGTGTGAGGTGGGGACCAGCTAACTATGGCTACACCTTC. Its protein is CASSVRWGPANYGYTF.

This clonotype was counted many times. The genes are TRBV10-3 and TRBJ1-3; D not certain. CDR1 ENHRY and CDR2 SYGVKD come from the germline V gene. CDR3 length: 14 residues. The ends were cut back, 3 bases at V and 0 bases at J, with 6 bases in the middle. The CDR3 region is CAISEPLSGNTIYF. DNA of the CDR3: TGTGCCATCAGTGAACCCCTCTCTGGAAACACCATATATTTT.